This TCR beta chain emerged from a study of cytomegalovirus exposure and HLA in healthy donors. The study ran its PCR with 60 Vbeta and 13 Jbeta primers. The assay was immunoSEQ multiplex PCR, and TCRdb's table has in-frame clones only and misses some. Here the sample spans around 130,000 clones, about 8.6% being singletons. The CDR3 runs to 14 residues. Germline CDR1 and CDR2: MNHNS and SASEGT. J gave up 2 bases and V 6 bases, and 4 bases lay outside the gene matches. Only a few counts were recorded for this clone. This receptor was taken from a woman in her thirties or forties in good health and CMV-seropositive. The sequenced sample consisted of PBMCs. The chain uses TRBV6-1 and TRBJ2-3; 8 bases agree with TRBD1. CDR3 coding DNA: TGTGCCAGCAGGGCAGGGGGCCACACAGATACGCAGTATTTT. This gives the protein CASRAGGHTDTQYF.